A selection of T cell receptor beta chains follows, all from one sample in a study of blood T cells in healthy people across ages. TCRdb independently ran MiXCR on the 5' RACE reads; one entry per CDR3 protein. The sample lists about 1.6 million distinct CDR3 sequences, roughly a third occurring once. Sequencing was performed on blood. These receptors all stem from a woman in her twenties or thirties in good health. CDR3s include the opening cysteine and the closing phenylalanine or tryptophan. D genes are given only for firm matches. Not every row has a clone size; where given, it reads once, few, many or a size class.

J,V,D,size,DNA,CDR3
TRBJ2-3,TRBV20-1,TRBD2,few,TGCAGTGCTAGAGGGCCAGCGGGGGGCAAGGATACGCAGTATTTT,CSARGPAGGKDTQYF
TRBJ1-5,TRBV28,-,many,TGTGCCAGCACCGGACAAAGCAATCAGCCCCAGCATTTT,CASTGQSNQPQHF
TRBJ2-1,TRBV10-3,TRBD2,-,TGTGCCATCAGTGAGTCAGAGGTAGCGGGAACCCAGTTCTTC,CAISESEVAGTQFF
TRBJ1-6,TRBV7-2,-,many,TGTGCAGCCAAGACGGGAGGGAGGGATTCACCCCTCCACTTT,CAAKTGGRDSPLHF
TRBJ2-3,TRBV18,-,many,TGTGCCAGCTCACCAAGCCTCACAGATACGCAGTATTTT,CASSPSLTDTQYF
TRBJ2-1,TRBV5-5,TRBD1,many,TGTGCCAGCAGCGTGAACAGGGGGCTAGGGGGTGAGCAGTTCTTC,CASSVNRGLGGEQFF
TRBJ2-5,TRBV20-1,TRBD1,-,TGCAGTGCTAGAGTCTCCGGGACAGGTGTCCAAGAGACCCAGTACTTC,CSARVSGTGVQETQYF
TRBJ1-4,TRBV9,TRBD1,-,TGTGCCAGCAGCGCAATACCCGGGACAGGGGCAACTAATGAAAAACTGTTTTTT,CASSAIPGTGATNEKLFF
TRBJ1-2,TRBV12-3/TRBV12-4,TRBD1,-,TGTGCCAGCAGTCCCGGGACAGGCCACGACTATGGCTACACCTTC,CASSPGTGHDYGYTF
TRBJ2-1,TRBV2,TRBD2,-,TGTGCCAGTTCCGGGACTACTCTCTCCAATGAGCAGTTCTTC,CASSGTTLSNEQFF
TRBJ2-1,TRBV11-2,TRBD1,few,TGTGCCAGCAGCCCCGGACAGGCGTCGTTTAGCGAGGCTGAGCAGTTCTTC,CASSPGQASFSEAEQFF
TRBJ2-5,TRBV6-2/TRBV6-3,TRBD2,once,TGTGCCAGCAGTTATGTGCGGGGGGGTCCAAGGGAGACCCAGTACTTC,CASSYVRGGPRETQYF
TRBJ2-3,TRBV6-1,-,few,TGTGCCAGCAGTGAAGCTCTTTTTGGCCAGATCACAGATACGCAGTATTTT,CASSEALFGQITDTQYF
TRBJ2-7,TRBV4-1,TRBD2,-,TGCGCCAGCAGCCAAGGTGGGGTAGCGGGTTCCTACGAGCAGTACTTC,CASSQGGVAGSYEQYF
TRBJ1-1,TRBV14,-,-,TGTGCCAGCAGCCAACTCCGTTTAGGCACTGAAGCTTTCTTT,CASSQLRLGTEAFF
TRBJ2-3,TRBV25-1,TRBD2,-,TGTGCCAGCAGTGAACCGCCGAGGGGGACTAGCGGCCCTACAGATACGCAGTATTTT,CASSEPPRGTSGPTDTQYF
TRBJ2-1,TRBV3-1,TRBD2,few,TGTGCCAGCAGCCAAGATCGTACTAGCGGGGGGTACAATGAGCAGTTCTTC,CASSQDRTSGGYNEQFF
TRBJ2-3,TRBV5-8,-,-,TGTGCCAGCAGTCCAGGGATGACAGATACGCAGTATTTT,CASSPGMTDTQYF
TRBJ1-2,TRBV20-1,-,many,TGCAGTGCTAGAGATCAGTCTAACTATGGCTACACCTTC,CSARDQSNYGYTF
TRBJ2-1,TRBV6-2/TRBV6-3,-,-,TGTGCCAGCAGCGCCGGCCTGAGGGGCAATGAGCAGTTCTTC,CASSAGLRGNEQFF
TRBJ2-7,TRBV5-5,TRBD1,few,TGTGCCAGCAGCTTACAGATTAGAGTGGGACAGGCCGTTATCGAGCAGTACTTC,CASSLQIRVGQAVIEQYF
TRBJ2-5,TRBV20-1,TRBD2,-,TGCAGTGCTAGAGACCCCGCGGGGGGTTGGGCGGGAGAGACCCTGTACTTC,CSARDPAGGWAGETLYF
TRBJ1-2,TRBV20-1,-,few,TGCAGTGCTAGCTTCACGTTAGCAAAGTGGGGCTTTTATGGCTACACCTTC,CSASFTLAKWGFYGYTF
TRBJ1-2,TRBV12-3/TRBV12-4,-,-,TGTGCCAGCAGTCCAGTAGGGGGGGTATATGGCTACACCTTC,CASSPVGGVYGYTF
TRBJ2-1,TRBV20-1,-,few,TGCAGTGCTAGGTGGGCCGACAGCTCCTACAATGAGCAGTTCTTC,CSARWADSSYNEQFF
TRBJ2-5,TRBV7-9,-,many,TGTGCCAGCAGCTTAGAAGGGGACCGCCGGGAGACCCAGTACTTC,CASSLEGDRRETQYF
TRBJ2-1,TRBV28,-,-,TGTGCCAGCACCCTTCGACAGGACACCTACAATGAGCAGTTCTTC,CASTLRQDTYNEQFF
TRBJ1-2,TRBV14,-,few,TGTGCCAGCAGCCACCTGAGAGGCCAGGGCTACACCTTC,CASSHLRGQGYTF
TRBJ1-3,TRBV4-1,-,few,TGCGCCAGCAGCCAAGAACCGGTCGGAAACACCATATATTTT,CASSQEPVGNTIYF
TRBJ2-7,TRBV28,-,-,TGTGCCAGCAGTTGGAATAGCTATCCCTACGAGCAGTACTTC,CASSWNSYPYEQYF
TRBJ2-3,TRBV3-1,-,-,TGTGCCAGCAGCCAAGATGGACACGTGTCGGATACGCAGTATTTT,CASSQDGHVSDTQYF
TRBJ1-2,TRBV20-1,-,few,TGCAGTGCTAGAGATGGCAGGCTCTTTGGCTACACCTTC,CSARDGRLFGYTF
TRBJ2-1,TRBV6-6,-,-,TGTGCCAGCAACACGGAAAGGGCGGGTGAGCAGTTCTTC,CASNTERAGEQFF
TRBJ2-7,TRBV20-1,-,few,TGCAGTGCTAGTAATCGAGTGAACTACGAGCAGTACTTC,CSASNRVNYEQYF
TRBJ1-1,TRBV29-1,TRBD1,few,TGCAGCGCTGACAGGGGAATGAACACTGAAGCTTTCTTT,CSADRGMNTEAFF
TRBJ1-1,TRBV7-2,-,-,TGTGCCAGCAGCTGGGCCGGTGGGGGCCAAAGAGAAGCTTTCTTT,CASSWAGGGQREAFF
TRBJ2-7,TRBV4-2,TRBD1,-,TGTGCCAGCAGCCAAGATTGGACAGGGGTGTCCTCCTACGAGCAGTACTTC,CASSQDWTGVSSYEQYF
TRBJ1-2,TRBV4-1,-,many,TGCGCCAGCAGCTATTGGGACGGACTCAACTATGGCTACACCTTC,CASSYWDGLNYGYTF
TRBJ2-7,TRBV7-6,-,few,TGTGCCAGCAGCCACCCTCGGGGGAGAGCAACCTACGAGCAGTACTTC,CASSHPRGRATYEQYF
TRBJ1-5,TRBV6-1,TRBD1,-,TGTGCCAGCAGGGACAGGGGTAACAATCAGCCCCAGCATTTT,CASRDRGNNQPQHF
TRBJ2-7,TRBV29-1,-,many,TGCAGCGCCTCTCGGGCTAACGAGCAGTACTTC,CSASRANEQYF
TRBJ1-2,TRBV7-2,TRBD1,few,TGTGCCAGCAGCTTAACCGGGACAGCACACTATGGCTACACCTTC,CASSLTGTAHYGYTF
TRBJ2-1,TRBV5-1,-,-,TGTGCCAGCTCACCCGGGACACGTTACAATGAGCAGTTCTTC,CASSPGTRYNEQFF
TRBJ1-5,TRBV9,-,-,TGTGCCAGCAGCGTAGTCGGTGGTGGTAGCAATCAGCCCCAGCATTTT,CASSVVGGGSNQPQHF
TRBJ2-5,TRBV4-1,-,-,TGCGCCGGCAGCCAAGTTCCGTACCAAGAGACTCAGTACTTC,CAGSQVPYQETQYF
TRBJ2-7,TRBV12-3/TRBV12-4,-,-,TGTGCCAGCAGTATTTTAGACAGGACCTACGAGCAGTACTTC,CASSILDRTYEQYF
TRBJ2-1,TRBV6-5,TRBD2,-,TGTGCCAGCAGGCTAGCGGGAGGGCGGGTTAATGAGCAGTTCTTC,CASRLAGGRVNEQFF
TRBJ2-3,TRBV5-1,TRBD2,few,TGCGCCAGCAGCTTGAAAGCGGGGGGGGTGGCAGATACGCAGTATTTT,CASSLKAGGVADTQYF
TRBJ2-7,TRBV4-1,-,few,TGCGCCAGCAGCCAAGAATCGGTGAGGGCCGCCTACGAGCAGTACTTC,CASSQESVRAAYEQYF
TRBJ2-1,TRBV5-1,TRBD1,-,TGCGCCAGCACCACCGGGACAGGAGTAAAGAGCTCCTACAATGAGCAGTTCTTC,CASTTGTGVKSSYNEQFF
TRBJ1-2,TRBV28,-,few,TGTGCCAGCAGTGAACGTAACTATGGCTACACCTTC,CASSERNYGYTF
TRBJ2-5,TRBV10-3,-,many,TGTGCCATCAGTGACTCGGGACTCGGGAACCAAGAGACCCAGTACTTC,CAISDSGLGNQETQYF
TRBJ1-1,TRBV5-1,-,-,TGCGCCAGCAGCTTGGAACTCAGGGGTTCCATGAACACTGAAGCTTTCTTT,CASSLELRGSMNTEAFF
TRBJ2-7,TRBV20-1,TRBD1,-,TGCAGTGCTAGAATCGGACAGGGAATGCCTACGGAGCAGTGCTTC,CSARIGQGMPTEQCF
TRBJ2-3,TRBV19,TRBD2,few,TGTGCCAGTAGTACGCTGAGCGGGGCTAGCACAGATACGCAGTATTTT,CASSTLSGASTDTQYF
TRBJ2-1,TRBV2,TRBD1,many,TGTGCCAGCAGTGAAGCGAGGGACAGGGGCTACAATGAGCAGTTCTTC,CASSEARDRGYNEQFF
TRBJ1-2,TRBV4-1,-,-,TGCGCCAGCAGCCAAGATTCTCCGGGCGGGAATGGCTACACCTTC,CASSQDSPGGNGYTF
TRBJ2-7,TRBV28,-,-,TGTGCCAGCACCCTGGGGGTGGGGAACTACGAGCAGTACTTC,CASTLGVGNYEQYF